Listed below are T cell receptor beta chains from one sample, sequenced in a study of shared clonotypes between healthy human individuals. Libraries were prepared by immunoSEQ multiplex PCR; TCRdb keeps only in-frame clonotypes and omits some of them. The table includes more than 2 million clones, roughly 94% detected once. Sequencing was performed on naive CD4+ T cells sorted from blood. The receptors were gathered from a man between 18 and 35 years old in good health. Each CDR3 is given with its conserved first and last residue. A D gene is named only where the DNA matches it firmly. Clone size is given for some rows only: seen once, a few or many times, or a class if the clone is expanded.

J,size,D,V,CDR3,DNA
TRBJ1-5,once,.,TRBV5-1,CASSLSGVSNQPQHF,TGCGCCAGCAGCTTAAGCGGGGTTAGCAATCAGCCCCAGCATTTT
TRBJ1-4,.,TRBD1,TRBV4-2,CASSLGTEATNEKLFF,TGTGCCAGCAGCCTCGGGACAGAAGCAACTAATGAAAAACTGTTTTTT
TRBJ2-7,once,.,TRBV28,CASSSRVAGYSYEQYF,TGTGCCAGCAGTTCTAGAGTTGCCGGTTATTCCTACGAGCAGTACTTC
TRBJ2-7,.,TRBD2,TRBV6-5,CASSSLADTYEQYF,TGTGCCAGCAGTTCACTAGCGGATACCTACGAGCAGTACTTC
TRBJ2-7,.,TRBD1,TRBV29-1,CSVRTGQVLGEQYF,TGCAGCGTTAGAACGGGACAGGTCCTAGGCGAGCAGTACTTC
TRBJ2-2,.,TRBD2,TRBV7-2,CASSQTSAAPRTGELFF,TGTGCCAGCAGTCAGACTAGCGCCGCCCCTCGGACCGGGGAGCTGTTTTTT
TRBJ1-2,.,.,TRBV11-2,CASSMFLGIEGYTF,TGTGCCAGCAGCATGTTCTTAGGGATTGAAGGCTACACCTTC
TRBJ2-7,once,.,TRBV5-6,CASSLVVAAEQYF,TGTGCCAGCAGCTTGGTAGTAGCCGCCGAGCAGTACTTC
TRBJ1-1,.,TRBD1,TRBV6-1,CASSWGQGSSGAFF,TGTGCCAGCAGTTGGGGACAGGGGTCCTCCGGAGCTTTCTTT
TRBJ2-3,.,.,TRBV7-2,CASSATLGTDTQYF,TGTGCCAGCAGCGCTACTCTTGGCACAGATACGCAGTATTTT
TRBJ2-5,.,.,TRBV6-5,CASTSTWGTQETQYF,TGTGCCAGCACTTCGACGTGGGGAACACAAGAGACCCAGTACTTC
TRBJ2-5,.,.,TRBV7-9,CASTPYGSIGETQYF,TGTGCCAGCACCCCTTACGGGTCGATAGGAGAGACCCAGTACTTC
TRBJ1-6,.,.,TRBV19,CASSTRRGGTNNSPLHF,TGTGCCAGTAGTACCCGACGGGGAGGGACCAATAATTCACCCCTCCACTTT
TRBJ2-7,.,.,TRBV6-5,CASSYSTGQYEQYF,TGTGCCAGCAGTTACTCTACAGGGCAATACGAGCAGTACTTC
TRBJ2-1,.,TRBD1,TRBV5-1,CASSFQGAENEQFF,TGCGCCAGCAGCTTCCAGGGGGCAGAAAATGAGCAGTTCTTC
TRBJ2-2,.,.,TRBV14,CASSQWTMGNTGELFF,TGTGCCAGCAGCCAATGGACGATGGGCAACACCGGGGAGCTGTTTTTT
TRBJ2-6,.,TRBD1,TRBV19,CASSINVRGPPSGANVLTF,TGTGCCAGTAGTATCAATGTTAGGGGGCCCCCCTCTGGGGCCAACGTCCTGACTTTC
TRBJ2-7,.,.,TRBV29-1,CSISGTDYEQYF,TGCAGTATCTCCGGGACGGACTACGAGCAGTACTTC
TRBJ2-7,.,TRBD1,TRBV7-2,CASSPGGAGSYEQYF,TGTGCCAGCAGCCCAGGGGGCGCGGGGTCCTACGAGCAGTACTTC
TRBJ1-2,.,TRBD1,TRBV11-2,CASSPNHRGESDGYTF,TGTGCCAGCAGCCCGAATCACAGGGGTGAGAGCGATGGCTACACCTTC
TRBJ2-7,once,.,TRBV19,CASSRASSYEQYF,TGTGCCAGTAGTAGGGCCAGCTCCTACGAGCAGTACTTC
TRBJ2-3,.,.,TRBV18,CASSGTRADTQYF,TGTGCCAGCTCAGGGACTCGCGCAGATACGCAGTATTTT
TRBJ1-4,.,.,TRBV6-1,CASTGGPHDNEKLFF,TGTGCCAGCACCGGGGGGCCGCACGATAATGAAAAACTGTTTTTT
TRBJ1-1,.,.,TRBV28,CASSERENTEAFF,TGTGCCAGCAGCGAACGGGAGAACACTGAAGCTTTCTTT
TRBJ1-3,few,.,TRBV7-9,CASSPQRTHSGNTIYF,TGTGCCAGCAGTCCCCAGCGGACCCACTCTGGAAACACCATATATTTT
TRBJ1-5,.,.,TRBV7-9,CASSLSERNQPQHF,TGTGCCAGCAGCTTGTCCGAACGCAATCAGCCCCAGCATTTT
TRBJ1-2,.,.,TRBV10-3,CAISPRQADGYTF,TGTGCCATCAGTCCCCGACAGGCCGATGGCTACACCTTC
TRBJ1-1,once,TRBD1,TRBV9,CASSRDSLYEAFF,TGTGCCAGCAGCAGGGACAGCCTGTATGAAGCTTTCTTT
TRBJ1-1,once,.,TRBV30,CAWSPDGNTEAFF,TGTGCCTGGAGCCCGGACGGGAACACTGAAGCTTTCTTT
TRBJ2-2,.,TRBD1,TRBV29-1,CSVPGQGTNTGELFF,TGCAGCGTTCCGGGACAGGGGACGAACACCGGGGAGCTGTTTTTT
TRBJ2-7,.,.,TRBV5-1,CASSPRGSSYEQYF,TGCGCCAGCAGTCCCCGGGGGTCCTCCTACGAGCAGTACTTC
TRBJ1-4,.,.,TRBV30,CAWSASTREKLFF,TGTGCCTGGAGTGCAAGTACTCGGGAAAAACTGTTTTTT